What follows are 30 T cell receptor beta chains derived from one specimen sequenced in a study of blood T cell repertoires in COVID-19. Some clones are missing from TCRdb's copy, which holds only in-frame ones; the method was immunoSEQ multiplex PCR. The sample contains about 180,000 clones, 80% to 90% of which appear only once. Specimen: peripheral blood. Source of these receptors: a man aged 18-30 years who had recovered from COVID-19.

For this clone: Germline and junction disagree at one end, which may indicate a read error. The chain links TRBV7-7 to TRBJ2-1, with 13 bases aligning to TRBD2. CDR3 length: 14 amino acids. Germline lookup yields CDR1 SSHAT and CDR2 FNYEAQ (reference sequence). DNA for the CDR3: TGTGCTAGCAGCACCGGGACTAGCGGGGTTGAGCAGTTCTTC. Translation: CASSTGTSGVEQFF.

The rearrangement links TRBV7-2 to TRBJ2-1; no firm D call. Trimming took off 2 bases at V and 0 bases at J, with 8 bases between the two ends. Germline lookup yields CDR1 SGHTA and CDR2 FQGNSA. This CDR3 region has 15 residues. CDR3 in amino acids: CASSLTFGSYNEQFF. CDR3 coding DNA: TGTGCCAGCAGCTTAACTTTCGGCTCCTACAATGAGCAGTTCTTC. Using reference TRBV7-2 and TRBJ2-1 for the parts outside the CDR3, the full variable domain is GAGVSQSPSNKVTEKGKDVELRCDPISGHTALYWYRQSLGQGLEFLIYFQGNSAPDKSGLPSDRFSAERTGGSVSTLTIQRTQQEDSAVYLCASSLTFGSYNEQFFGPGTRLTVL.

This clone was detected a few times. J is TRBJ2-1 and V is TRBV5-4, with 7 bases aligning to TRBD1. Germline CDR1 and CDR2: SGHNT and YYREEE (reference sequence). The CDR3 totals 13 residues. V lost 4 bases and J lost 7; bases outside the gene matches: 5. The CDR3: CASSPDRFNEQFF. In nucleotides, the CDR3 is TGTGCCAGCAGCCCGGACAGGTTTAATGAGCAGTTCTTC.

The chain employs TRBV6-1 and TRBJ2-7; no firm D call. Germline values: CDR1 MNHNS, CDR2 SASEGT. Trimming removed 3 bases from V and 0 bases from J, with 12 bases in between. This CDR3 comprises 15 residues. The CDR3 sequence: CASSEQGVSSYEQYF. The CDR3 nucleotides are TGTGCCAGCAGTGAGCAAGGAGTAAGCTCCTACGAGCAGTACTTC.

J is TRBJ1-5 and V is TRBV7-9, with D unclear. V lost 5 bases to trimming and J lost 0 bases, with 11 bases between them. The germline V gene has CDR1 SEHNR and CDR2 FQNEAQ (reference sequence). The CDR3 has 15 residues. The CDR3 sequence: CASSATAVSNQPQHF. The CDR3 DNA is TGTGCCAGCAGCGCTACCGCGGTTAGCAATCAGCCCCAGCATTTT.

The V call is TRBV7-2, the J call TRBJ2-3; D might be TRBD2 (6 bases). Trimming shortened V by 5 bases and J by 3 bases, and 12 bases separated the two germline ends. CDR1 and CDR2 (germline): SGHTA, FQGNSA. The CDR3 contains 14 residues. CDR3 amino acids: CASSLGSITDTQYF. CDR3 nucleotides: TGTGCCAGCAGCCTCGGGAGTATAACAGATACGCAGTATTTT. The complete variable domain, with remaining parts taken from reference TRBV7-2 and TRBJ2-3, reads GAGVSQSPSNKVTEKGKDVELRCDPISGHTALYWYRQSLGQGLEFLIYFQGNSAPDKSGLPSDRFSAERTGGSVSTLTIQRTQQEDSAVYLCASSLGSITDTQYFGPGTRLTVL.

The chain couples TRBV5-1 to TRBJ2-5; TRBD2 aligns across 7 bases. The germline V gene has CDR1 SGHRS and CDR2 YFSETQ. V lost 0 bases to trimming and J lost 4 bases; unmatched junction nucleotides: 0. The CDR3 contains 13 residues. This chain's CDR3 is CASSLGGRETQYF. CDR3 in DNA: TGCGCCAGCAGCTTGGGCGGGAGAGAGACCCAGTACTTC.

This rearrangement joins TRBV20-1 to TRBJ1-5; no definite D call. CDR3 length: 11 amino acids. Per germline, CDR1 DFQATT and CDR2 SNEGSKA (reference sequence). The ends were cut back, 0 bases at V and 9 bases at J, with 6 bases in the middle. CDR3 sequence (DNA): TGCAGTGCTAGAGATGAGGGGCCCCAGCATTTT. Its translation is CSARDEGPQHF.

V usage is TRBV6-6 and J usage is TRBJ2-2, with TRBD1 identical over 7 bases. This CDR3 region has 15 residues. CDR1 is MNHNY and CDR2 is SVGAGI in the germline V gene (reference sequence). The junction had 5 bases not matched to a gene; V was cut back by 2 bases and J by 5 bases. The CDR3: CASSYEGARTGELFF. For the CDR3, the DNA is TGTGCCAGCAGTTACGAGGGGGCCAGGACCGGGGAGCTGTTTTTT.

The CDR3 is CASSLQGVYGYTF. The DNA for the CDR3 is TGTGCCAGCAGTTTACAGGGGGTCTATGGCTACACCTTC. The chain is built from TRBV14 and TRBJ1-2; 8 nucleotides agree with TRBD1. With 6 bases clipped from V and 4 bases from J, the junction kept 4 bases outside the gene matches. The CDR3 is 13 residues long. CDR1 is SGHDN and CDR2 is FVKESK in the germline V gene. Filled out from reference TRBV14 and TRBJ1-2, the complete variable domain reads EAGVTQFPSHSVIEKGQTVTLRCDPISGHDNLYWYRRVMGKEIKFLLHFVKESKQDESGMPNNRFLAERTGGTYSTLKVQPAELEDSGVYFCASSLQGVYGYTFGSGTRLTVV.

V and J are TRBV7-3 and TRBJ2-7; 9 nucleotides line up with TRBD1. The germline V gene encodes CDR1 SGHTA and CDR2 FQGTGA. The CDR3 has 16 amino acids. After removal of 2 bases from V and 5 bases from J, the junction contained 10 bases not matched to a gene. CDR3 nucleotides: TGTGCCAGCAGCTTATTCGGGACAGGGAAAAAGGACGAGCAGTACTTC. As protein: CASSLFGTGKKDEQYF.

Here the CDR3 reads CASSQTRDTEAFF. As DNA, the CDR3 is TGCGCCAGCAGCCAAACCAGGGATACTGAAGCTTTCTTT. The V and J genes are TRBV4-1 and TRBJ1-1, with a tentative D call TRBD1 (5 bases). The CDR3 loop spans 13 amino acids. Germline V gene sequence: CDR1 MGHRA, CDR2 YSYEKL. The V gene lost 2 bases and the J gene lost 5 bases, with 9 bases spanning the gap.

The genes are TRBV5-6 and TRBJ1-5; no definite D call. Trimming shortened V by 2 bases and J by 4 bases, and 13 bases separated the two germline ends. This CDR3 spans 15 amino acids. Germline CDR1 and CDR2: SGHDT and YYEEEE. The CDR3, as DNA: TGTGCCAGCAGCTTCTCGGCGGGCCTTAATCAGCCCCAGCATTTT. Its protein product is CASSFSAGLNQPQHF. Combining the CDR3 with reference TRBV5-6 and TRBJ1-5 gives the whole variable domain DAGVTQSPTHLIKTRGQQVTLRCSPKSGHDTVSWYQQALGQGPQFIFQYYEEEERQRGNFPDRFSGHQFPNYSSELNVNALLLGDSALYLCASSFSAGLNQPQHFGDGTRLSIL.

The V call is TRBV7-2, the J call TRBJ1-5; TRBD1 might be the D (6 bases). The germline CDR1 and CDR2 sequences are SGHTA and FQGNSA. This CDR3 comprises 14 residues. Between the trimmed V and J ends, which lost 3 bases and 7 bases, there was a span of 13 bases. The DNA of the CDR3 is TGTGCCAGCAGCTTCCGACAGGTCAACCAGCCCCAGCATTTT. Protein sequence: CASSFRQVNQPQHF.

CDR3 DNA sequence: TGTGCCATCCGGCGGGACTCTACTCCACCGAGCTCCTACAATGAGCAGTTCTTC. As protein: CAIRRDSTPPSSYNEQFF. This chain links TRBV10-3 with TRBJ2-1; D is possibly TRBD2 (6 bases). Trimming stripped 8 bases from V and 0 bases from J, with 23 bases between. Germline CDR1 and CDR2: ENHRY and SYGVKD. CDR3 length: 18 residues.

This chain links TRBV5-1 with TRBJ2-6; D is unclear. Trimming cost V 4 bases and J 0 bases, with 20 bases left between them. The germline V gene encodes CDR1 SGHRS and CDR2 YFSETQ. The CDR3 is 19 residues long. The CDR3 region has the DNA TGCGCCAGCAGCAATCGCCGATTTACGACACCCTCTGGGGCCAACGTCCTGACTTTC. This translates into CASSNRRFTTPSGANVLTF.

The chain recombines TRBV15 with TRBJ1-2; TRBD1 agrees at 9 bases. CDR3 size: 16 residues. V lost 5 bases to trimming and J lost 8 bases; unmatched junction nucleotides: 15. The germline CDR1 and CDR2 sequences are LNHNV and YYDKDF (reference sequence). The CDR3 spells CATSATSPQGARGYTF. DNA for the CDR3: TGTGCCACCAGCGCAACGAGCCCACAGGGGGCAAGGGGCTACACCTTC.

V is TRBV5-1 and J is TRBJ2-1, with 9 bases lining up with TRBD2. V shed 7 bases, J shed 4 bases, and the junction held 21 bases outside the gene matches. The CDR3 loop spans 19 amino acids. CDR1 and CDR2 from the germline V gene are SGHRS and YFSETQ. DNA of the CDR3: TGCGCCAGCTGGGGACAAGTCGGGACTAGCAGTTGGGGTTACAATGAGCAGTTCTTC. Its protein product is CASWGQVGTSSWGYNEQFF.

CDR3 DNA sequence: TGCAGTGCTAGTAGGACAGAGAATCAGCCCCAGCATTTT. Translating it yields CSASRTENQPQHF. The chain couples TRBV20-1 to TRBJ1-5, with a tentative D call TRBD1 (6 bases). V was shortened by 3 bases and J by 4 bases, with 10 bases between the two germline ends. CDR3 length: 13 residues. CDR1 DFQATT and CDR2 SNEGSKA come from the germline V gene (reference sequence).

The rearrangement uses TRBV27 and TRBJ2-7, with TRBD1 matching 10 bases. There are 15 residues in the CDR3. Germline CDR1 and CDR2: MNHEY and SMNVEV (reference sequence). V dropped 6 bases and J dropped 2; count of bases not matched to a gene: 7. In DNA, the CDR3 is TGTGCCAGCAGCGTGACAGGGGGCCGTCCCTACGAGCAGTACTTC. Amino acids: CASSVTGGRPYEQYF.

J is TRBJ2-7 and V is TRBV7-9; D perhaps matches TRBD2 (6 bases). The CDR3 spans 16 residues. The germline V gene encodes CDR1 SEHNR and CDR2 FQNEAQ (reference sequence). Trimming took off 5 bases at V and 2 bases at J, with 19 bases between the two ends. The CDR3 sequence is CASSRARWRDAYEQYF. In nucleotides, the CDR3 is TGTGCCAGCAGCCGAGCACGGTGGCGGGACGCCTACGAGCAGTACTTC. The complete variable domain, with remaining parts taken from reference TRBV7-9 and TRBJ2-7, reads DTGVSQNPRHKITKRGQNVTFRCDPISEHNRLYWYRQTLGQGPEFLTYFQNEAQLEKSRLLSDRFSAERPKGSFSTLEIQRTEQGDSAMYLCASSRARWRDAYEQYFGPGTRLTVT.

The chain carries TRBV18 and TRBJ2-7; 14 positions agree with TRBD2. Germline V gene sequence: CDR1 KGHSH, CDR2 LQKENI. The CDR3 spans 17 residues. V gave up 3 bases and J gave up 0 bases; unmatched junction bases: 4. In nucleotides, the CDR3 is TGTGCCAGCTCACCGGGACTAGCGGGGGCAAGCTCCTACGAGCAGTACTTC. Its translation: CASSPGLAGASSYEQYF.

This clone has only a few counts. This chain joins TRBV7-9 and TRBJ2-7; tentative D call: TRBD2 (5 bases). The CDR3 sequence is 12 residues long. The germline CDR1 and CDR2 sequences are SEHNR and FQNEAQ (reference sequence). The V and J ends lost 3 bases and 7 bases respectively, with 10 bases between them. CDR3 protein: CASSFKEGEQYF. The CDR3 DNA reads as TGTGCCAGCAGCTTTAAAGAGGGTGAGCAGTACTTC.

This clone came up a few times. The CDR3 loop is CASSLEAVPYNEQFF. The CDR3 DNA follows: TGTGCCAGCAGCTTGGAAGCCGTCCCCTACAATGAGCAGTTCTTC. V usage is TRBV5-6 and J usage is TRBJ2-1; D not resolved. Trimming removed 0 bases from V and 2 bases from J, with 9 bases in between. CDR3 length: 15 amino acids. From germline, CDR1 is SGHDT and CDR2 YYEEEE.

The chain employs TRBV6-2 or TRBV6-3 and TRBJ2-7, with 13 bases that match TRBD2. Losses at the gene ends were 0 bases for V and 3 bases for J; bases not matched to a gene: 5. This CDR3 spans 17 amino acids. The germline V gene has CDR1 MNHEY and CDR2 SVGEGT. CDR3 in amino acids: CASSYSRTSGSYYEQYF. The CDR3 bases are TGTGCCAGCAGTTACTCGAGGACTAGCGGGAGCTACTACGAGCAGTACTTC.

The chain recombines TRBV27 with TRBJ1-2, with 7 bases matching TRBD1. Germline V gene lookup returns CDR1 MNHEY and CDR2 SMNVEV (reference sequence). This CDR3 comprises 13 residues. V was pared by 9 bases and J by 9 bases, with 13 bases of the junction left unmatched. The CDR3 region has the DNA TGTGCCAGGACAGACAGGGAACAGGGTCGCTACACCTTC. It is translated as CARTDREQGRYTF.

The gene calls are TRBV18 and TRBJ2-1, with TRBD2 matching over 11 bases. This CDR3 is built from 17 residues. CDR1 KGHSH and CDR2 LQKENI come from the germline V gene. V lost 0 bases and J lost 4; bases outside the gene matches: 5. CDR3 sequence (DNA): TGTGCCAGCTCACCACCTAGCGGGAGGGGAATTTACAATGAGCAGTTCTTC. This gives the protein CASSPPSGRGIYNEQFF.

The J gene is TRBJ2-5, the V gene TRBV6-1, with D perhaps matching TRBD2 (6 bases). V was pared by 4 bases and J by 5 bases, with 20 bases between. Per the germline V gene, CDR1 is MNHNS and CDR2 is SASEGT. The CDR3 is 16 residues long. The CDR3 here is CASSASRVGGTETQYF. CDR3 DNA sequence: TGTGCCAGCAGTGCATCACGGGTCGGGGGAACGGAGACCCAGTACTTC.

The chain has TRBV4-1 and TRBJ1-6; D is possibly TRBD1 (5 bases). Per the germline V gene, CDR1 is MGHRA and CDR2 is YSYEKL. The CDR3 covers 17 residues. V shed 3 bases and J shed 0 bases, with 12 bases lying between them. CDR3: CASSHPGGDSYNSPLHF. The CDR3 DNA reads as TGCGCCAGCAGCCACCCGGGGGGGGACTCCTATAATTCACCCCTCCACTTT.

The chain recombines TRBV4-3 with TRBJ2-1, with 10 bases identical to TRBD2. This CDR3 has 16 residues. With 3 bases clipped from V and 8 bases from J, the junction kept 10 bases outside the gene matches. Germline lookup yields CDR1 LGHNA and CDR2 YSLEER. DNA for the CDR3: TGCGCCAGCAGCCAGGGCACCGGGACTAGCGACTATGAGCAGTTCTTC. Protein product: CASSQGTGTSDYEQFF.